This T cell receptor (beta chain) stems from a study of blood T cell repertoires in COVID-19. Study background: Acute-phase and convalescent COVID-19 samples originated in the United States, Italy and Spain. In each case, the material was cDNA or gDNA derived from T cells, B-cell-depleted T cells, or PBMCs.

Original handling: The assay estimated nucleated cells by amplifying reference gene primers. Profiling relied on immunoSEQ multiplex PCR, and the TCRdb table lists in-frame clones only, not all of them. The DNA was the basis for D and trimming; V, J and clone size are from that table. Of tens of thousands of clones in the sample, 75% to 85% were seen once. The clonotype comes from a woman aged 65 to 85 with acute or convalescent COVID-19. The sample was peripheral blood.

The CDR3 region has the DNA TGTGCCAGCAGCGCTACTTGGACAGTCGGCGGCACTGAAGCTTTCTTT. Translation: CASSATWTVGGTEAFF. The V and J genes are TRBV9 and TRBJ1-1, with TRBD1 as a possible D gene (6 bases). In germline, CDR1 is SGDLS, CDR2 YYNGEE. CDR3 size: 16 residues. V gave up 3 bases and J gave up 4 bases, with 19 bases separating them.